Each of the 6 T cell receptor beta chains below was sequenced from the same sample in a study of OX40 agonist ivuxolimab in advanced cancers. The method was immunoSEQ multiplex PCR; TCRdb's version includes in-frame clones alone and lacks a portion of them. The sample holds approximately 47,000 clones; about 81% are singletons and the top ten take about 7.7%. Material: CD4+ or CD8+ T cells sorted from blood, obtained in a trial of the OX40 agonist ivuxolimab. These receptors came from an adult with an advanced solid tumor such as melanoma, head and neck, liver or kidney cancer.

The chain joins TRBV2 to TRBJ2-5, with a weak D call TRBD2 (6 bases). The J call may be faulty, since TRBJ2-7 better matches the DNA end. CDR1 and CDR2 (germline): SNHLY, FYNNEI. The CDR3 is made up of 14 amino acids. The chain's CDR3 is CASSFASELYEQYF. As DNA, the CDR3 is TGTGCCAGCAGCTTCGCTAGCGAGTTGTACGAGCAGTACTTC.

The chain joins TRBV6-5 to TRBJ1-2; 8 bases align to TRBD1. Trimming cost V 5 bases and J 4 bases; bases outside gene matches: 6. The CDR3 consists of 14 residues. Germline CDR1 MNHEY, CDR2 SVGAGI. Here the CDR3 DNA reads TGTGCCAGCAGTCAGGGGGCTGTCGGCTATGGCTACACCTTC. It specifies CASSQGAVGYGYTF.

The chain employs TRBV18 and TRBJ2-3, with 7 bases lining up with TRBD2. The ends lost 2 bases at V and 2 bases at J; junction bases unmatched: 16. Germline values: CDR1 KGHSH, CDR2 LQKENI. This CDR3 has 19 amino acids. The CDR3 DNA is TGTGCCAGCTCACCAACAAGGCGGGGCGGGAGAGCATTCACAGATACGCAGTATTTT. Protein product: CASSPTRRGGRAFTDTQYF.

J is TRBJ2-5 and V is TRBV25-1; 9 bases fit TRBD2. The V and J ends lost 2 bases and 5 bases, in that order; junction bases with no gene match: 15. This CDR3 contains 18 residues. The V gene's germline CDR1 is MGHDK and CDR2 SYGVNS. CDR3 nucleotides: TGTGCCAGCAGTGAACGCCGGGGGATAGCGGGAGTAGGTGAGACCCAGTACTTC. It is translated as CASSERRGIAGVGETQYF.

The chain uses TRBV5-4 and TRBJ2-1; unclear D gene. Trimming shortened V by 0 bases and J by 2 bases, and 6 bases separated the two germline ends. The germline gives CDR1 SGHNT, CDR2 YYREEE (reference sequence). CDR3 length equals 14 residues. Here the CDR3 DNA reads TGTGCCAGCAGCTTGGAGAGACCCTACAATGAGCAGTTCTTC. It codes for CASSLERPYNEQFF. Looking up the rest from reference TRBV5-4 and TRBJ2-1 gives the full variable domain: ETGVTQSPTHLIKTRGQQVTLRCSSQSGHNTVSWYQQALGQGPQFIFQYYREEENGRGNFPPRFSGLQFPNYSSELNVNALELDDSALYLCASSLERPYNEQFFGPGTRLTVL.

The CDR3 nucleotides are TGTGCCACCAGCCCCGTAGGGGAGGGAAGCAATCAGCCCCAGCATTTT. The encoded protein is CATSPVGEGSNQPQHF. V and J are TRBV15 and TRBJ1-5; D possibly corresponds to TRBD1 (5 bases). The CDR3 totals 16 residues. V lost 5 bases and J 1 base, leaving 15 bases between the germline ends. Per germline, CDR1 LNHNV and CDR2 YYDKDF (reference sequence).